The 5 T cell receptor beta chains below all came from one sample that was sequenced in a study of cytomegalovirus exposure and HLA in healthy donors. Primers: 60 Vbeta forward and 13 Jbeta reverse. TCRdb's table, derived via immunoSEQ multiplex PCR, lists solely in-frame clones and lacks some. The top ten hold 1.4% of the sample, which has approximately 180,000 clones, 77% seen once. What was sequenced was PBMCs. The receptors shown here come from a woman aged 25 to 39 in good health and CMV-seropositive.

V is TRBV6-6 and J is TRBJ1-2, with 8 bases that match TRBD1. Germline lookup yields CDR1 MNHNY and CDR2 SVGAGI (reference sequence). With V trimmed by 5 bases and J by 0 bases, 5 bases remained unmatched. This CDR3 spans 15 amino acids. CDR3 in amino acids: CASSPGQGANYGYTF. The CDR3 DNA sequence: TGTGCCAGCAGTCCTGGACAGGGCGCTAACTATGGCTACACCTTC.

The chain has TRBV2 and TRBJ1-1; 8 nucleotides agree with TRBD1. The CDR3 is made up of 13 amino acids. Germline loops: CDR1 SNHLY, CDR2 FYNNEI. V lost 6 bases and J lost 4; bases outside the gene matches: 4. DNA for the CDR3: TGTGCCAGCAGCCCTACAGGGGGCACTGAAGCTTTCTTT. Translating it yields CASSPTGGTEAFF.

The rearrangement joins TRBV7-8 to TRBJ2-7; perhaps TRBD2 as D (5 bases). The V gene lost 4 bases and the J gene lost 12 bases, with 31 bases spanning the gap. The germline CDR1 and CDR2 sequences are SGHVS and FQNEAQ. The CDR3 length is 17 residues. CDR3 residues: CASSSVNLNSGVSGLYF. Here the CDR3 DNA reads TGTGCCAGCAGCTCAGTCAATTTAAATTCCGGGGTGTCAGGTCTGTACTTC.

Concerning this clone itself: The junction does not match germline at one end; this may be a read error. The chain is built from TRBV5-1 and TRBJ1-4, with TRBD1 as a possible D gene (6 bases). This CDR3 spans 18 amino acids. Per the germline V gene, CDR1 is SGHRS and CDR2 is YFSETQ. The CDR3 DNA follows: TGCGCCAGCAGCTTGGACCCCCCTTCACAGGGAACTAATGAAAAACTGTGTTTT. It is translated as CASSLDPPSQGTNEKLCF.

This clone was counted a few times. The chain recombines TRBV9 with TRBJ1-4; 7 bases map to TRBD1. The CDR3 runs to 18 residues. The V gene end was trimmed by 6 bases and the J gene end by 7 bases; junction bases not matched to a gene: 21. Germline lookup yields CDR1 SGDLS and CDR2 YYNGEE. The CDR3 sequence is CASTAGGQGKRRAEKLFF. The CDR3 DNA sequence: TGTGCCAGCACGGCAGGGGGGCAGGGGAAACGTCGGGCTGAAAAACTGTTTTTT.